The present TCR beta chain was sequenced within a study of CD8 T cells in ankylosing spondylitis. The authors made TCR beta libraries by quantitative 5'-RACE with molecular barcodes. TCRdb recomputed calls from the 5' RACE reads with MiXCR, one row per CDR3 protein. The sample includes approximately 200,000 distinct CDR3 sequences, 9.5% to 15% seen only once; the top ten take 16%. For this clonotype: The antigen remains unidentified.

The study's findings and limits: There were earlier reports of some motif variants in reactive arthritis synovial fluid and blood. Significant enrichment of disease-linked clones was reportedly seen in matched ankylosing spondylitis synovial fluid. The study identified a TCR beta motif of several highly homologous variants that appeared characteristic of ankylosing spondylitis blood.

Germline V gene lookup returns CDR1 SGHRS and CDR2 YFSETQ. The CDR3 runs to 14 residues. The germline V and J ends were trimmed by 3 bases and 6 bases, with 14 bases remaining between them. This sequence was found in a male donor with ankylosing spondylitis or in good health (not recorded which). The chain couples TRBV5-1 to TRBJ2-3, with D possibly being TRBD2 (7 bases). Sequenced: blood, either unsorted or a sorted T cell fraction (not recorded which). This chain's CDR3 is CASSSRGARDTQYF. For the CDR3, the DNA is TGCGCCAGCAGCTCCCGGGGGGCCAGGGATACGCAGTATTTT.